The 24 T cell receptor beta chains below were found in one sample sequenced in a study of cytomegalovirus exposure and HLA in healthy donors. Primers included in the PCR were 60 Vbeta and 13 Jbeta primers. TCRdb keeps only in-frame clones here, not all; method: immunoSEQ multiplex PCR. The repertoire holds roughly 240,000 clones, with 70% to 90% as singletons. The specimen sequenced was PBMCs. Receptors originate from a girl aged 2 to 9 in good health and CMV-seronegative.

The gene calls are TRBV19 and TRBJ1-3, with D possibly matching TRBD1 (5 bases). The V gene lost 2 bases and the J gene lost 2 bases, with 7 bases spanning the gap. The CDR3 runs 14 residues. The V gene's germline CDR1 is LNHDA and CDR2 SQIVND (reference sequence). This CDR3 is CASSIKGTGNTIYF. DNA of the CDR3: TGTGCCAGTAGTATAAAGGGGACTGGAAACACCATATATTTT.

V is TRBV6-5 and J is TRBJ2-5; no firm D call. Per germline, CDR1 MNHEY and CDR2 SVGAGI. Trimming took 2 bases from V and 4 from J, leaving 8 bases between them. The CDR3 is 13 amino acids. CDR3 loop: CASSYGPVETQYF. The CDR3 bases are TGTGCCAGCAGTTACGGCCCAGTAGAGACCCAGTACTTC.

This clone was counted only a few times. CDR3 sequence reads: CASTRSRLAGPYEQYF. The CDR3 DNA reads as TGTGCCAGCACACGATCGAGACTAGCGGGGCCCTACGAGCAGTACTTC. The J gene is TRBJ2-7, the V gene TRBV2; TRBD2 agrees at 11 bases. CDR1 is SNHLY, CDR2 FYNNEI, per germline. The CDR3 is 16 amino acids. The J segment lost 2 bases and the V segment lost 7 bases, leaving 10 bases of the junction unmatched. Together with reference TRBV2 and TRBJ2-7, the CDR3 gives the full variable domain: EPEVTQTPSHQVTQMGQEVILRCVPISNHLYFYWYRQILGQKVEFLVSFYNNEISEKSEIFDDQFSVERPDGSNFTLKIRSTKLEDSAMYFCASTRSRLAGPYEQYFGPGTRLTVT.

This chain uses TRBV5-4 with TRBJ2-1, with TRBD2 identical over 12 bases. This CDR3 is 14 amino acids long. From germline, CDR1 is SGHNT and CDR2 YYREEE (reference sequence). The junction had 5 bases not matched to a gene; V was cut back by 9 bases and J by 4 bases. The CDR3 nucleotides read TGTGCCACCCGGACTAGCGGGACTTACAATGAGCAGTTCTTC. Translation gives CATRTSGTYNEQFF. Supplemented by reference TRBV5-4 and TRBJ2-1, the full variable domain reads ETGVTQSPTHLIKTRGQQVTLRCSSQSGHNTVSWYQQALGQGPQFIFQYYREEENGRGNFPPRFSGLQFPNYSSELNVNALELDDSALYLCATRTSGTYNEQFFGPGTRLTVL.

The chain recombines TRBV7-2 with TRBJ2-3; 7 nucleotides align to TRBD2. The CDR3 is made up of 15 amino acids. Losses at the gene ends were 5 bases for V and 2 bases for J; bases not matched to a gene: 7. From germline, CDR1 is SGHTA and CDR2 FQGNSA. The CDR3 loop reads CASSQLASYTDTQYF. CDR3 in DNA: TGTGCCAGCAGCCAACTAGCGAGCTACACAGATACGCAGTATTTT.

Written as DNA, the CDR3 is TGCGCCAGCAGCCCGGAGGGAAGGTACGAGCAGTACTTC. Protein: CASSPEGRYEQYF. The gene calls are TRBV5-1 and TRBJ2-7; the D gene is possibly TRBD2 (6 bases). The germline CDR1 and CDR2 sequences are SGHRS and YFSETQ. This CDR3 is built from 13 residues. V gave up 4 bases and J gave up 4 bases, with 12 bases separating them.

This clone has a single count. Written as DNA, the CDR3 is TGTGCCAGCAGTGTAGCGGGGAGCACCGGGGAGCTGTTTTTT. It yields the protein CASSVAGSTGELFF. The chain couples TRBV2 to TRBJ2-2; 8 bases fit TRBD2. The ends lost 4 bases at V and 4 bases at J; junction bases unmatched: 2. CDR1 and CDR2 (germline): SNHLY, FYNNEI. This CDR3 contains 14 residues.

The chain couples TRBV20-1 to TRBJ2-3; TRBD1 is a possible D gene (6 bases). Germline V gene sequence: CDR1 DFQATT, CDR2 SNEGSKA (reference sequence). With 5 bases removed from V and 3 bases from J, the gap between germline ends came to 6 bases. The CDR3 totals 11 residues. In DNA form, the CDR3 reads TGCAGTGCTGGGACAACAGATACGCAGTATTTT. Its protein product is CSAGTTDTQYF.

This clone turned up a few times. The genes are TRBV29-1 and TRBJ1-2; no firm D call. The V and J ends lost 3 bases and 11 bases respectively, with 13 bases between them. Germline-derived CDR1 and CDR2 are SQVTM and ANQGSEA. This CDR3 is 11 amino acids long. The CDR3 bases are TGCAGCGTTGACTATGGAGGCCGATACACCTTC. Amino acid sequence: CSVDYGGRYTF.

In its sample, this clone was seen once. The chain links TRBV13 to TRBJ1-4, with D possibly matching TRBD1 (6 bases). The V gene's germline CDR1 is PRHDT and CDR2 FYEKMQ (reference sequence). Trimming took off 5 bases at V and 8 bases at J, with 12 bases between the two ends. This CDR3 contains 13 residues. This CDR3 is CASSVQGREKLFF. In DNA form, the CDR3 reads TGTGCCAGCAGCGTACAGGGTAGGGAAAAACTGTTTTTT.

The chain uses TRBV11-2 and TRBJ1-2; perhaps TRBD1 as D (6 bases). This CDR3 contains 15 residues. Trimming stripped 5 bases from V and 7 bases from J, with 20 bases between. Germline CDR1 reads SGHAT; CDR2 reads FQNNGV. The CDR3: CASSPRLRGGAGYTF. The CDR3, as DNA: TGTGCCAGCAGCCCTCGTCTCAGGGGAGGGGCTGGCTACACCTTC.

The V call is TRBV10-1, the J call TRBJ2-1; 11 bases are shared with TRBD2. Germline values: CDR1 WNHNN, CDR2 SYGVQD (reference sequence). Losses at the gene ends were 4 bases for V and 8 bases for J; bases not matched to a gene: 10. The CDR3 is 16 residues long. The CDR3 loop is CASSVGSGGALDEQFF. The CDR3 nucleotides read TGCGCCAGCAGTGTTGGTAGCGGGGGGGCCTTGGATGAGCAGTTCTTC.

The V call is TRBV5-6, the J call TRBJ1-5; tentative D call: TRBD1 (6 bases). CDR3 length: 15 residues. The germline V and J ends were trimmed by 0 bases and 4 bases, with 11 bases remaining between them. Germline assignment: CDR1 SGHDT and CDR2 YYEEEE. The CDR3 spells CASSLAGVRNQPQHF. The CDR3 bases are TGTGCCAGCAGCTTGGCAGGGGTGAGGAATCAGCCCCAGCATTTT.

The chain is built from TRBV4-1 and TRBJ2-5; D gene ambiguous. From germline, CDR1 is MGHRA and CDR2 YSYEKL. Between the trimmed V and J ends, which lost 1 base and 0 bases, there was a span of 18 bases. The CDR3 loop spans 18 amino acids. The CDR3 nucleotides are TGCGCCAGCAGCCAAGTATCTGGTCGTGGAGCTTACCAAGAGACCCAGTACTTC. It specifies CASSQVSGRGAYQETQYF.

V gene TRBV4-1 combines with J gene TRBJ1-1; D possibly corresponds to TRBD1 (5 bases). This CDR3 has 13 amino acids. Trimming removed 4 bases at V and 1 base at J, with 7 bases between. Germline V gives CDR1 MGHRA, CDR2 YSYEKL. The CDR3 here is CASSLDRNTEAFF. The CDR3 DNA reads as TGCGCCAGCAGCCTAGACAGGAACACTGAAGCTTTCTTT.

The sample holds a few counts of this clone. The V call is TRBV6-5, the J call TRBJ1-2; 8 nucleotides agree with TRBD1. V dropped 6 bases and J dropped 4; count of bases not matched to a gene: 10. This CDR3 comprises 15 residues. Germline lookup yields CDR1 MNHEY and CDR2 SVGAGI. The CDR3 DNA sequence: TGTGCCAGCAGCCCCACAGGACAGGGCAGCTATGGCTACACCTTC. This translates into CASSPTGQGSYGYTF.

J is TRBJ1-2 and V is TRBV5-4, with TRBD1 identical over 9 bases. CDR3 size: 13 residues. The V gene's germline CDR1 is SGHNT and CDR2 YYREEE (reference sequence). V trimming: 6 bases; J trimming: 8 bases; junction bases outside the gene matches: 8. Here the CDR3 reads CASTYDRGVGYTF. CDR3 nucleotide sequence: TGTGCCAGCACCTATGACAGGGGGGTAGGCTACACCTTC.

Regarding this clone: Distinct nucleotide sequences in the sample also encode this CDR3. V usage is TRBV2 and J usage is TRBJ1-1; 7 bases are shared with TRBD1. Germline assignment: CDR1 SNHLY and CDR2 FYNNEI. V shed 6 bases, J shed 0 bases, and the junction held 4 bases outside the gene matches. This CDR3 region has 14 residues. As DNA, the CDR3 is TGTGCCAGCAGATACAGGGGATTGAACACTGAAGCTTTCTTT. Its translation: CASRYRGLNTEAFF.

The rearrangement links TRBV4-1 to TRBJ2-5; 12 bases match TRBD2. The CDR3 extends over 17 amino acids. V was clipped by 6 bases and J by 1 base; unmatched bases: 9. Germline CDR1 reads MGHRA; CDR2 reads YSYEKL. This CDR3 is CASRRTSGACGQETQYF. The CDR3 DNA follows: TGCGCCAGCAGACGGACTAGCGGGGCCTGCGGCCAAGAGACCCAGTACTTC.

This chain joins TRBV14 and TRBJ2-2, with D possibly matching TRBD2 (5 bases). Germline values: CDR1 SGHDN, CDR2 FVKESK. This CDR3 comprises 17 residues. Deletions cut 0 bases from V and 3 bases from J, with 14 bases between. In DNA form, the CDR3 reads TGTGCCAGCAGCCAAGAGATCTGGCGGGTCGACACCGGGGAGCTGTTTTTT. This codes for CASSQEIWRVDTGELFF.

This sequence joins TRBV5-1 and TRBJ1-1, with 7 bases matching TRBD1. V trimming: 2 bases; J trimming: 3 bases; junction bases outside the gene matches: 4. CDR3 size: 14 residues. Looked up from germline, CDR1 is SGHRS and CDR2 is YFSETQ. In DNA form, the CDR3 reads TGCGCCAGCAGCTTAGGGACAGTAGACACTGAAGCTTTCTTT. As protein: CASSLGTVDTEAFF.

The chain joins TRBV9 to TRBJ2-1; perhaps TRBD1 as D (7 bases). The CDR3 runs to 17 residues. Germline V CDR1 and CDR2: SGDLS, YYNGEE. Trimming left V 3 bases short and J 3 bases short, with 19 bases between. This CDR3 reads CASSAAAGGNLYNEQFF. DNA of the CDR3: TGTGCCAGCAGCGCCGCAGCAGGGGGGAATCTCTACAATGAGCAGTTCTTC.

The rearrangement links TRBV6-1 to TRBJ2-5; 11 bases are shared with TRBD1. TRBJ2-7 explains the end of the DNA better; the J call may be wrong. The germline V gene has CDR1 MNHNS and CDR2 SASEGT. This CDR3 comprises 15 residues. CDR3 sequence reads: CASSEGGTGGYEQYF. The CDR3 nucleotides read TGTGCCAGCAGTGAAGGTGGGACAGGGGGTTACGAGCAGTACTTC.

The chain has TRBV27 and TRBJ1-1, with D maybe TRBD1 (5 bases). Looked up from germline, CDR1 is MNHEY and CDR2 is SMNVEV (reference sequence). Trimming removed 5 bases at V and 1 base at J, with 11 bases between. This CDR3 has 14 residues. The CDR3 sequence is CASSPSGGNTEAFF. Written as DNA, the CDR3 is TGTGCCAGCAGTCCAAGCGGGGGGAACACTGAAGCTTTCTTT.